Following are 25 T cell receptor beta chains from one sample sequenced in a study of blood T cells in healthy people across ages. Sample-barcoded 5' priming and a J-beta primer mix drove a second PCR of about 6 to 12 cycles. TCRdb passed the 5' RACE reads through MiXCR, listing each CDR3 protein once. Of around 710,000 distinct CDR3 sequences listed, roughly 47% are singletons. Sequenced input: blood. The receptor set was obtained from a woman aged 55-69 years in good health.

Comments on this clonotype: Since a much larger clone is just one base distant, this may be a read error. The V call is TRBV2, the J call TRBJ2-2, with a possible D match to TRBD2 (6 bases). Germline V gives CDR1 SNHLY, CDR2 FYNNEI. The CDR3 is 15 residues long. CDR3 loop: CAGSEGASVTGELFF. The DNA for the CDR3 is TGTGCCGGCAGTGAAGGGGCTAGCGTCACCGGGGAGCTGTTTTTT. Together with reference TRBV2 and TRBJ2-2, the CDR3 gives the full variable domain: EPEVTQTPSHQVTQMGQEVILRCVPISNHLYFYWYRQILGQKVEFLVSFYNNEISEKSEIFDDQFSVERPDGSNFTLKIRSTKLEDSAMYFCAGSEGASVTGELFFGEGSRLTVL.

The chain's CDR3 is CASSAVANPDTQYF. DNA of the CDR3: TGTGCCAGCAGTGCGGTGGCAAACCCAGATACGCAGTATTTT. The V gene is TRBV2, the J gene TRBJ2-3; no clear D. Germline CDR1 is SNHLY and CDR2 is FYNNEI. V was shortened by 4 bases and J by 4 bases, with 12 bases between the two germline ends. There are 14 residues in the CDR3.

The chain joins TRBV15 to TRBJ2-1; possibly TRBD2 for D (6 bases). The J call is uncertain, as TRBJ2-7 better fits the DNA end. Germline CDR1 reads LNHNV; CDR2 reads YYDKDF (reference sequence). The CDR3 runs to 15 residues. The CDR3 region is CATSNSGNSYNEQYF. Written as DNA, the CDR3 is TGTGCCACCAGCAATAGCGGAAACTCCTACAATGAGCAGTACTTC.

In this sample, this clonotype turned up a few times. The gene calls are TRBV4-1 and TRBJ2-5, with a weak D call TRBD1 (6 bases). Trimming removed 0 bases from V and 2 bases from J, with 16 bases in between. The CDR3 has 17 residues. The germline CDR1 and CDR2 sequences are MGHRA and YSYEKL. CDR3 in amino acids: CASSQDSRNRVQETQYF. The DNA of the CDR3 is TGCGCCAGCAGCCAAGACTCCCGTAACAGGGTTCAAGAGACCCAGTACTTC.

The rearrangement joins TRBV7-9 to TRBJ2-5, with 13 bases aligning to TRBD2. CDR3 length: 16 amino acids. Germline V lookup: CDR1 SEHNR, CDR2 FQNEAQ (reference sequence). Trimming at V came to 5 bases and at J to 2 bases, leaving 5 bases not matched to a gene. CDR3 nucleotides: TGTGCCAGCAGCATCGGACTAGCGGGGGTGCAAGAGACCCAGTACTTC. As protein: CASSIGLAGVQETQYF.

Many counts were recorded for this clonotype. The chain employs TRBV7-2 and TRBJ2-1; 7 bases are shared with TRBD1. This CDR3 spans 15 amino acids. Per the germline V gene, CDR1 is SGHTA and CDR2 is FQGNSA. The trim removed 4 bases at V and 6 bases at J, leaving 9 bases unmatched. The CDR3 region has the DNA TGTGCCAGCAGCTCCACCGGGACAGTATTCAATGAGCAGTTCTTC. It is translated as CASSSTGTVFNEQFF.

This clonotype was seen a handful of times. This chain links TRBV3-1 with TRBJ1-2, with 8 bases that match TRBD1. V gave up 4 bases and J gave up 7 bases; unmatched junction bases: 8. The germline V gene encodes CDR1 LGHDT and CDR2 YNNKEL (reference sequence). The CDR3 loop spans 14 amino acids. The CDR3, as DNA: TGTGCCAGCAGCCCTGTACAGGGGGACGGTGGCTACACCTTC. It encodes CASSPVQGDGGYTF.

The rearrangement uses TRBV19 and TRBJ2-3; D unresolved. Germline values: CDR1 LNHDA, CDR2 SQIVND (reference sequence). Trimming stripped 5 bases from V and 2 bases from J, with 14 bases between. The CDR3 totals 15 residues. The CDR3 reads CASSARRTPTDTQYF. CDR3 DNA: TGTGCCAGTAGTGCACGGCGGACCCCCACAGATACGCAGTATTTT.

The chain has TRBV5-4 and TRBJ2-7; perhaps TRBD2 as D (6 bases). With 1 base removed from V and 4 bases from J, the gap between germline ends came to 15 bases. Germline V gene lookup returns CDR1 SGHNT and CDR2 YYREEE (reference sequence). The CDR3 has 15 amino acids. The CDR3 is CASSLSGAVVYEQYF. In nucleotides, the CDR3 is TGTGCCAGCAGCTTGTCGGGAGCAGTTGTTTACGAGCAGTACTTC. Combining the CDR3 with reference TRBV5-4 and TRBJ2-7 gives the whole variable domain ETGVTQSPTHLIKTRGQQVTLRCSSQSGHNTVSWYQQALGQGPQFIFQYYREEENGRGNFPPRFSGLQFPNYSSELNVNALELDDSALYLCASSLSGAVVYEQYFGPGTRLTVT.

The chain recombines TRBV4-1 with TRBJ1-2; D unclear. CDR1 is MGHRA, CDR2 YSYEKL, per germline. V lost 0 bases and J lost 1, with 18 bases in between. The CDR3 is 18 residues long. The CDR3 DNA sequence: TGCGCCAGCAGCCAAGAACGGTCGAGGGAAAAGGGTAACTATGGCTACACCTTC. Encoded protein: CASSQERSREKGNYGYTF.

Turning to this clonotype: One end of the junction does not line up with germline, which may come from a read error. The V gene is TRBV7-9, the J gene TRBJ2-1; D is undetermined. The CDR3 totals 15 residues. The germline V gene has CDR1 SEHNR and CDR2 FQNEAQ (reference sequence). The CDR3 region has the DNA TGTGCCGGCAGCTTAGGTGAGATAGCTACCAATGAGCAGTTCTTC. Its translation is CAGSLGEIATNEQFF.

This clonotype has a count of ten or more. This sequence joins TRBV20-1 and TRBJ2-1; 10 nucleotides match TRBD2. Germline V CDR1 and CDR2: DFQATT, SNEGSKA (reference sequence). The CDR3 runs 18 residues. J was trimmed by 3 bases and V by 0 bases; bases with no gene match: 11. CDR3 protein: CSARDTSGDPSYYNEQFF. The CDR3 DNA reads as TGCAGTGCTAGAGATACTAGCGGGGACCCCTCTTACTACAATGAGCAGTTCTTC.

This clonotype turned up a few times. DNA for the CDR3: TGCAGTGCTAGAGTTAACGGCAAGTACTTC. It codes for CSARVNGKYF. The V and J genes are TRBV20-1 and TRBJ2-7; no firm D call. Germline CDR1 DFQATT, CDR2 SNEGSKA (reference sequence). The V end lost 1 base, the J end lost 11 bases, and 9 bases lay between the germline ends. The CDR3 runs to 10 residues.

Notes on this clonotype: One end of the junction fails to match germline, which may point to a read error. The chain has TRBV5-1 and TRBJ2-3; maybe TRBD1 (5 bases). The CDR3 length is 13 residues. Germline loops: CDR1 SGHRS, CDR2 YFSETQ. CDR3 sequence (DNA): TGCGCCAGCAGGTTGGCAGGGCAAGATACGCAGTATTTT. Amino acids: CASRLAGQDTQYF. The full variable domain, in which reference TRBV5-1 and TRBJ2-3 provide the parts outside the CDR3, is KAGVTQTPRYLIKTRGQQVTLSCSPISGHRSVSWYQQTPGQGLQFLFEYFSETQRNKGNFPGRFSGRQFSNSRSEMNVSTLELGDSALYLCASRLAGQDTQYFGPGTRLTVL.

About this clonotype itself: This may be a read error: a much more frequent sequence differs by one nucleotide. V gene TRBV20-1 combines with J gene TRBJ2-1, with D perhaps TRBD1 or TRBD2 (5 bases each). The end of the DNA fits TRBJ2-7 better, so the J call may be wrong. This CDR3 has 14 residues. In germline, CDR1 is DFQATT, CDR2 SNEGSKA (reference sequence). CDR3 in amino acids: CSARGGALYNEQYF. The CDR3, as DNA: TGCAGTGCTAGAGGAGGGGCCCTCTACAATGAGCAGTACTTC.

This clonotype was recorded at least ten times. This chain connects TRBV15 to TRBJ2-5; D uncertain. The CDR3 sequence is 13 residues long. The germline V and J ends were trimmed by 3 bases and 3 bases, with 8 bases remaining between them. Per the germline V gene, CDR1 is LNHNV and CDR2 is YYDKDF (reference sequence). CDR3 in amino acids: CATSRDREETQYF. Written as DNA, the CDR3 is TGTGCCACCAGCAGGGATCGAGAAGAGACCCAGTACTTC.

About this clonotype: At one end, the junction sequence differs from germline, possibly due to a read error. This chain links TRBV6-2 or TRBV6-3 with TRBJ2-5, with 8 bases that match TRBD1. Judging by the DNA end, TRBJ2-7 fits better; the J call may be wrong. Germline values: CDR1 MNHEY, CDR2 SVGEGT. The CDR3 sequence is 13 residues long. This CDR3 reads CASSWGDRYEQYF. In DNA form, the CDR3 reads TGTGCTAGCAGTTGGGGGGACAGGTACGAGCAGTACTTC.

This chain joins TRBV28 and TRBJ1-1; no firm D call. The CDR3 extends over 13 amino acids. Trimming took 4 bases from V and 6 from J, leaving 12 bases between them. Per the germline V gene, CDR1 is MDHEN and CDR2 is SYDVKM. In DNA form, the CDR3 reads TGTGCCAGCAGTTCCGTTAGGGCTTCTGAAGCTTTCTTT. Amino acids: CASSSVRASEAFF.

The gene calls are TRBV10-3 and TRBJ2-7; 8 positions agree with TRBD1. Unmatched junction bases numbered 7, after V lost 9 bases and J lost 0 bases. The CDR3 is 14 amino acids. Germline V lookup: CDR1 ENHRY, CDR2 SYGVKD. The CDR3 spells CAMSGQGSSYEQYF. CDR3 DNA: TGTGCCATGAGCGGACAGGGAAGCTCCTACGAGCAGTACTTC.

A few counts support this clonotype. The chain joins TRBV9 to TRBJ2-1; possible D gene TRBD1, 5 bases. The CDR3 consists of 15 residues. The germline V and J ends were trimmed by 0 bases and 0 bases, with 7 bases remaining between them. Germline lookup yields CDR1 SGDLS and CDR2 YYNGEE. The CDR3 loop is CASSVDGASYNEQFF. For the CDR3, the DNA is TGTGCCAGCAGCGTAGATGGGGCCTCCTACAATGAGCAGTTCTTC.

Note on this clonotype: At one of its ends the junction is not consistent with the germline gene, which may arise from a read error. The chain couples TRBV12-3 or TRBV12-4 to TRBJ2-5, with 7 nucleotides matching TRBD1. The CDR3 consists of 13 residues. CDR3 DNA: TGTGCCAGCTCACAGGGGCAGGTGCAGACCCGGTACTTC. Translated: CASSQGQVQTRYF.

The gene calls are TRBV5-1 and TRBJ2-1; 12 bases agree with TRBD2. The CDR3 runs 16 residues. J was trimmed by 6 bases and V by 0 bases; bases with no gene match: 4. The germline V gene has CDR1 SGHRS and CDR2 YFSETQ. The CDR3: CASSLDPSGRANEQFF. CDR3 nucleotide sequence: TGCGCCAGCAGCTTGGATCCTAGCGGGAGGGCCAATGAGCAGTTCTTC.

Worth noting for this clonotype: A much more abundant neighbour one base away suggests this may be a read error. The rearrangement links TRBV25-1 to TRBJ2-4; TRBD1 might be the D (5 bases). The DNA end lines up better with TRBJ2-5; the J call may be wrong. The CDR3 spans 15 residues. The germline gives CDR1 MGHDK, CDR2 SYGVNS. In DNA, the CDR3 is TGTGCCAGCAGTCAATACGAAGGGGACCAAGAGACCCAGTACTTC. Translating gives CASSQYEGDQETQYF.

J is TRBJ1-6 and V is TRBV7-9; 7 bases fit TRBD1. The V segment lost 8 bases and the J segment 7 bases; nucleotides outside the gene matches: 5. Germline CDR1 SEHNR, CDR2 FQNEAQ (reference sequence). The CDR3 sequence is 13 residues long. CDR3 in amino acids: CASGKGANSPLHF. DNA for the CDR3: TGTGCCAGCGGTAAGGGGGCGAATTCACCCCTCCACTTT.

On this clonotype: One base away lies a much larger clone, so this may be a sequencing read error. The chain links TRBV13 to TRBJ2-7; 13 nucleotides align to TRBD2. The CDR3 covers 16 residues. The germline V gene has CDR1 PRHDT and CDR2 FYEKMQ (reference sequence). V was pared by 5 bases and J by 7 bases, with 11 bases of the junction left unmatched. CDR3 DNA sequence: TGTGCCAGCAGCCTGAGACTAGCGGGGGGATACAATGAGCAGTACTTC. Translated, it gives CASSLRLAGGYNEQYF.